The T cell receptor beta chain under discussion was sequenced for a study of immune evolution from preneoplasia to lung adenocarcinoma. Study conclusions and caveats: Compared with EGFR-mutant or double wild-type lesions, KRAS-mutant nodules were more clonal. Normal lung had highest clonality; later lesions appeared denser, more diverse.

The CDR3 is 13 amino acids. The V end was cut by 8 bases, the J end by 3 bases, with 11 bases between. CDR1 is MNHEY and CDR2 is SVGAGI in the germline V gene. Libraries were prepared by immunoSEQ multiplex PCR; TCRdb keeps only in-frame clonotypes and omits some of them. The sample contains roughly 9,000 clones, around 80% of which appear only once. On this clone itself: Its antigen is as yet unknown.

The clonotype originates from a person between 60 and 79 years old with lung adenocarcinoma. The chain has TRBV6-5 and TRBJ1-5; weak D call: TRBD1 (5 bases). The specimen sequenced was FFPE lung adenocarcinoma in situ tissue. CDR3 bases: TGTGCCAGCTCCCCCAGGGTCAATCAGCCCCAGCATTTT. The encoded protein is CASSPRVNQPQHF.